A single sample is the source of the 28 T cell receptor beta chains below, sequenced in a study of graft-versus-host responses after intestinal transplantation. No antigens are known for them. The assay was immunoSEQ multiplex PCR, and TCRdb's table has in-frame clones only and misses some. The data contain 75,000 to 95,000 clones, 75% to 95% of them singletons. The specimen was unstimulated CD4+ T cells sorted from spleen or lymph node cells, collected before transplant. Every receptor here comes from a human donor who was the organ donor for an intestinal transplant.

A few counts support this clone. V is TRBV2 and J is TRBJ2-2; 13 bases are shared with TRBD2. CDR3 length equals 17 residues. CDR1 and CDR2 (germline): SNHLY, FYNNEI. J gave up 3 bases and V 6 bases, and 7 bases lay outside the gene matches. The CDR3 DNA follows: TGTGCCAGCAGACGGACTAGCGGGAGCCGCTACACCGGGGAGCTGTTTTTT. Its protein is CASRRTSGSRYTGELFF.

This chain connects TRBV28 to TRBJ1-4; tentatively, D is TRBD1 (5 bases). Trimming shortened V by 5 bases and J by 6 bases, and 10 bases separated the two germline ends. From germline, CDR1 is MDHEN and CDR2 SYDVKM. The CDR3 length is 13 residues. CDR3 loop: CASSTWGDEKLFF. Written as DNA, the CDR3 is TGTGCCAGCAGTACCTGGGGGGATGAAAAACTGTTTTTT.

The J gene is TRBJ1-2, the V gene TRBV29-1; D might be TRBD1 (5 bases). V was clipped by 7 bases and J by 6 bases, with 9 bases between them. This CDR3 comprises 10 residues. Germline CDR1 and CDR2: SQVTM and ANQGSEA. In DNA, the CDR3 is TGCAGCGCCCAGGGTCATGGCTACACCTTC. Translating it yields CSAQGHGYTF.

The V gene is TRBV2, the J gene TRBJ2-3; 9 bases fit TRBD2. V dropped 5 bases and J dropped 4; count of bases not matched to a gene: 10. The CDR3 is made up of 16 amino acids. Germline CDR1 SNHLY, CDR2 FYNNEI. The CDR3 nucleotides read TGTGCCAGCAGTTCCCTTAGCGGGAGTGCGGCAGATACGCAGTATTTT. It encodes CASSSLSGSAADTQYF.

The rearrangement uses TRBV7-9 and TRBJ1-2; D is undetermined. Germline V gene sequence: CDR1 SEHNR, CDR2 FQNEAQ (reference sequence). CDR3 length equals 15 residues. The V end was cut by 5 bases, the J end by 2 bases, with 15 bases between. The CDR3 DNA is TGTGCCAGCAGCCTAGGAGGGAGCCCGAACTATGGCTACACCTTC. It codes for CASSLGGSPNYGYTF.

The chain joins TRBV4-1 to TRBJ2-7, with 7 bases matching TRBD2. In germline, CDR1 is MGHRA, CDR2 YSYEKL. This CDR3 has 16 residues. J was trimmed by 0 bases and V by 3 bases; bases with no gene match: 8. For the CDR3, the DNA is TGCGCCAGCAGCCAGGGCTCGGGACTATTCTCCTACGAGCAGTACTTC. Its protein is CASSQGSGLFSYEQYF.

The chain links TRBV29-1 to TRBJ1-1, with D perhaps TRBD1 (5 bases). Germline V gene data show CDR1 as SQVTM and CDR2 as ANQGSEA. The CDR3 totals 14 residues. Trimming removed 5 bases from V and 0 bases from J, with 13 bases in between. The DNA for the CDR3 is TGCAGCGTTTTTAGGGGCCCTATGAACACTGAAGCTTTCTTT. Residues: CSVFRGPMNTEAFF. The full variable domain, rest sourced from reference TRBV29-1 and TRBJ1-1, is SAVISQKPSRDICQRGTSLTIQCQVDSQVTMMFWYRQQPGQSLTLIATANQGSEATYESGFVIDKFPISRPNLTFSTLTVSNMSPEDSSIYLCSVFRGPMNTEAFFGQGTRLTVV.

The chain employs TRBV30 and TRBJ2-1, with 7 positions matching TRBD2. The CDR3 length is 13 residues. J gave up 5 bases and V 5 bases, and 6 bases lay outside the gene matches. Germline V gene data show CDR1 as GTSNPN and CDR2 as SVGIG (reference sequence). CDR3: CAWGGDQNNEQFF. CDR3 DNA: TGTGCCTGGGGGGGGGACCAGAACAATGAGCAGTTCTTC.

The V gene is TRBV15, the J gene TRBJ2-1, with D tentatively TRBD2 (5 bases). The CDR3 length is 14 residues. With 4 bases removed from V and 8 bases from J, the gap between germline ends came to 15 bases. Per the germline V gene, CDR1 is LNHNV and CDR2 is YYDKDF (reference sequence). CDR3 residues: CATSTVRMGDEQFF. CDR3 DNA: TGTGCCACCAGCACCGTCAGGATGGGAGATGAGCAGTTCTTC.

The chain combines TRBV4-2 with TRBJ2-7; TRBD2 might be the D (5 bases). V lost 4 bases and J lost 0, with 22 bases in between. Germline CDR1 LGHNA, CDR2 YNFKEQ. This CDR3 contains 18 residues. The CDR3 region has the DNA TGTGCCAGCAGCCGCTTCCCTTCCACGGGATCGAGCTCCTACGAGCAGTACTTC. This translates into CASSRFPSTGSSSYEQYF.

The chain employs TRBV11-2 and TRBJ2-7; D call uncertain. Germline CDR1 is SGHAT and CDR2 is FQNNGV. Trimming cost V 2 bases and J 5 bases, with 10 bases left between them. This CDR3 region has 13 residues. CDR3 sequence: CASSLSRLDEQYF. DNA for the CDR3: TGTGCCAGCAGCTTATCGCGGCTAGACGAGCAGTACTTC.

The chain employs TRBV28 and TRBJ1-1; D unresolved. The germline CDR1 and CDR2 sequences are MDHEN and SYDVKM. The CDR3 consists of 16 residues. Trimming left V 7 bases short and J 1 base short, with 19 bases between. The CDR3 protein is CASTLTSTRKNTEAFF. DNA of the CDR3: TGTGCCAGCACCCTCACCTCTACCAGGAAGAACACTGAAGCTTTCTTT.

In DNA, the CDR3 is TGTGCCAGCAGATGGAGAAGTTATAGCAATCAGCCCCAGCATTTT. Translating gives CASRWRSYSNQPQHF. The chain has TRBV28 and TRBJ1-5; no firm D call. Trimming took 6 bases from V and 0 from J, leaving 12 bases between them. This CDR3 contains 15 residues. Germline V CDR1 and CDR2: MDHEN, SYDVKM.

The chain carries TRBV5-5 and TRBJ1-2; the D is unclear. The CDR3 contains 16 residues. Germline-derived CDR1 and CDR2 are SGHKS and YYEKEE (reference sequence). Deletions cut 0 bases from V and 0 bases from J, with 12 bases between. The CDR3 DNA sequence: TGTGCCAGCAGCTTGGGGGGAGGGTGGACTAACTATGGCTACACCTTC. Translated: CASSLGGGWTNYGYTF.

This clone appeared once. This chain joins TRBV6-1 and TRBJ1-3; no clear D gene. Germline V gene data show CDR1 as MNHNS and CDR2 as SASEGT. Trimming took off 1 base at V and 0 bases at J, with 10 bases between the two ends. The CDR3 length is 16 residues. The DNA of the CDR3 is TGTGCCAGCAGTGAAGGCACCCGACTCTCTGGAAACACCATATATTTT. Its translation is CASSEGTRLSGNTIYF.

The rearrangement links TRBV5-4 to TRBJ2-2, with 11 bases identical to TRBD2. After removal of 4 bases from V and 3 bases from J, the junction contained 5 bases not matched to a gene. The CDR3 consists of 16 residues. From germline, CDR1 is SGHNT and CDR2 YYREEE (reference sequence). The CDR3 nucleotides read TGTGCCAGCAGCCAGGGACTAGCGGCCTACACCGGGGAGCTGTTTTTT. This codes for CASSQGLAAYTGELFF.

The chain joins TRBV5-1 to TRBJ1-2; TRBD1 agrees at 9 bases. Looked up from germline, CDR1 is SGHRS and CDR2 is YFSETQ. The CDR3 extends over 13 amino acids. V was clipped by 8 bases and J by 5 bases; unmatched bases: 7. The CDR3 region is CASTGGDGYGYTF. The CDR3 coding sequence is TGCGCCAGTACAGGGGGCGATGGTTATGGCTACACCTTC.

The gene calls are TRBV4-1 and TRBJ1-6; D is ambiguous. CDR3 length: 18 amino acids. Germline CDR1 is MGHRA and CDR2 is YSYEKL. Trimming took 0 bases from V and 10 from J, leaving 22 bases between them. The CDR3 reads CASSQDSSGRTFHSPLHF. CDR3 DNA sequence: TGCGCCAGCAGCCAAGATAGTTCTGGGAGGACTTTTCACTCACCCCTCCACTTT.

V is TRBV7-9 and J is TRBJ1-6; D unclear. Trimming stripped 3 bases from V and 3 bases from J, with 9 bases between. This CDR3 has 15 residues. Germline assignment: CDR1 SEHNR and CDR2 FQNEAQ (reference sequence). This CDR3 is CASSFDQVYNSPLHF. In DNA form, the CDR3 reads TGTGCCAGCAGCTTCGATCAGGTCTATAATTCACCCCTCCACTTT.

The chain couples TRBV28 to TRBJ1-1, with D possibly matching TRBD1 (5 bases). This CDR3 is built from 20 residues. V lost 7 bases and J lost 3, with 33 bases in between. Germline-derived CDR1 and CDR2 are MDHEN and SYDVKM. The CDR3: CASMWIYRNPNLNPDTEAFF. The CDR3 DNA reads as TGTGCCAGCATGTGGATCTACAGGAACCCGAACCTAAACCCCGACACTGAAGCTTTCTTT.

The chain employs TRBV5-1 and TRBJ2-3; no reliable D call. Per germline, CDR1 SGHRS and CDR2 YFSETQ. Trimming shortened V by 0 bases and J by 5 bases, and 7 bases separated the two germline ends. This CDR3 contains 13 residues. CDR3 in amino acids: CASSLDVGDTQYF. Written as DNA, the CDR3 is TGCGCCAGCAGCTTGGATGTCGGAGATACGCAGTATTTT.

The gene calls are TRBV27 and TRBJ1-1; maybe TRBD1 (6 bases). The V end was cut by 3 bases, the J end by 3 bases, with 11 bases between. The CDR3 is made up of 14 amino acids. CDR1 is MNHEY and CDR2 is SMNVEV in the germline V gene (reference sequence). DNA for the CDR3: TGTGCCAGCAGTTTCAACAGGGTTTACACTGAAGCTTTCTTT. It yields the protein CASSFNRVYTEAFF.

The chain is built from TRBV29-1 and TRBJ2-2; D might be TRBD2 (5 bases). Germline lookup yields CDR1 SQVTM and CDR2 ANQGSEA. The CDR3 is made up of 15 amino acids. V was pared by 5 bases and J by 8 bases, with 21 bases between. CDR3 nucleotide sequence: TGCAGCGTTTCCCAGGACTGGAGACGCCGGGGGGAGCTGTTTTTT. Amino acid sequence: CSVSQDWRRRGELFF.

This clone came up once. Here the CDR3 reads CAIKDGTGGAGGYTF. The CDR3 DNA follows: TGTGCCATCAAAGACGGGACAGGGGGCGCGGGTGGCTACACCTTC. The V and J genes are TRBV10-3 and TRBJ1-2; 12 bases are shared with TRBD1. Germline V gene sequence: CDR1 ENHRY, CDR2 SYGVKD. After removal of 7 bases from V and 7 bases from J, the junction contained 10 bases not matched to a gene. The CDR3 loop spans 15 amino acids.

The chain uses TRBV5-1 and TRBJ2-3; 10 nucleotides agree with TRBD2. V lost 4 bases to trimming and J lost 0 bases; unmatched junction nucleotides: 5. The CDR3 loop spans 16 amino acids. Germline V gene data show CDR1 as SGHRS and CDR2 as YFSETQ. In nucleotides, the CDR3 is TGCGCCAGCAGCCGACGGACTAGCGGAAGCACAGATACGCAGTATTTT. It encodes CASSRRTSGSTDTQYF.

This rearrangement joins TRBV5-1 to TRBJ1-6; weak D call: TRBD1 (5 bases). The V and J ends lost 0 bases and 2 bases respectively, with 6 bases between them. The CDR3 covers 15 residues. Germline V gives CDR1 SGHRS, CDR2 YFSETQ. CDR3 loop: CASSLEGPYNSPLHF. The CDR3 DNA sequence: TGCGCCAGCAGCTTGGAGGGGCCCTATAATTCACCCCTCCACTTT.

This chain uses TRBV19 with TRBJ2-7, with a weak D call TRBD1 (6 bases). This CDR3 spans 14 amino acids. Trimming removed 2 bases at V and 2 bases at J, with 10 bases between. Germline values: CDR1 LNHDA, CDR2 SQIVND (reference sequence). The DNA for the CDR3 is TGTGCCAGTAGTATACGAGGACAGACCTACGAGCAGTACTTC. Amino acid sequence: CASSIRGQTYEQYF.

V usage is TRBV6-1 and J usage is TRBJ2-7; 11 nucleotides agree with TRBD1. The CDR3 contains 15 residues. Germline-derived CDR1 and CDR2 are MNHNS and SASEGT. V lost 6 bases, J lost 6 bases, and 10 bases stayed unmatched. The CDR3 DNA sequence: TGTGCCAGCAGGGTGGACAGGGGGCTAACCTCCGAGCAGTACTTC. Encoded protein: CASRVDRGLTSEQYF.